This T cell receptor beta chain stems from a study of blood T cell repertoires in COVID-19. Assay: immunoSEQ multiplex PCR; the TCRdb copy retains only in-frame clones and omits some. The sample includes 120,000 to 150,000 clones, under 90% of them seen just once. From germline, CDR1 is DFQATT and CDR2 SNEGSKA (reference sequence). V dropped 3 bases and J dropped 8 bases, with 10 bases sitting between them. This CDR3 contains 11 residues. This chain joins TRBV20-1 and TRBJ1-2; unclear D gene. Sequencing was performed on peripheral blood. The TCR sequence derives from a human donor in a cohort sampled during active COVID-19. CDR3 residues: CSASENGGYTF. CDR3 nucleotides: TGCAGTGCTAGCGAGAACGGGGGCTACACCTTC.